These T cell receptor beta chains were read from a single sample in a study of radiation and T cells in renal cell carcinoma. TCRdb's table, derived via immunoSEQ multiplex PCR, lists solely in-frame clones and lacks some. This table holds 150,000 or so clones, approximately 86% found once. The specimen was blood, collected from a patient whose treatment included radiotherapy and nephrectomy. These receptors all come from a woman in her forties or fifties with renal cell carcinoma. The CDR3 runs from the conserved cysteine through the conserved F or W. D genes are given only for firm matches. The size of a clone is reported for some rows only, either as once, few or many, or as a class for expanded clones.

clone size: once
J gene: TRBJ1-4
D gene: NA
V gene: TRBV7-8
CDR3 protein: CASSFNRGNEKLFF
CDR3 DNA: TGTGCCAGCAGCTTTAATCGCGGGAATGAAAAACTGTTTTTT

clone size: NA
J gene: TRBJ1-2
D gene: TRBD1
V gene: TRBV7-9
CDR3 protein: CASTRTGGEANYGYTF
CDR3 DNA: TGTGCCAGCACCCGGACAGGGGGAGAAGCTAACTATGGCTACACCTTC

clone size: NA
J gene: TRBJ2-7
D gene: NA
V gene: TRBV21-1
CDR3 protein: CASRAKLREPYEQYF
CDR3 DNA: TGTGCCAGCAGAGCAAAGCTTCGGGAACCCTACGAGCAGTACTTC

clone size: NA
J gene: TRBJ1-2
D gene: NA
V gene: TRBV19
CDR3 protein: CASSRLGEGYTF
CDR3 DNA: TGTGCCAGTAGTCGCTTAGGGGAAGGCTACACCTTC

clone size: NA
J gene: TRBJ2-5
D gene: TRBD2
V gene: TRBV7-2
CDR3 protein: CASSPRVSGGAETQYF
CDR3 DNA: TGTGCCAGCAGCCCTCGGGTTAGCGGGGGGGCTGAGACCCAGTACTTC

clone size: NA
J gene: TRBJ1-1
D gene: TRBD1
V gene: TRBV6-1
CDR3 protein: CASSVSQGATEAFF
CDR3 DNA: TGTGCCAGCAGTGTCTCACAGGGGGCGACTGAAGCTTTCTTT

clone size: NA
J gene: TRBJ2-5
D gene: NA
V gene: TRBV7-9
CDR3 protein: CASSLGSRKETQYF
CDR3 DNA: TGTGCCAGCAGCTTAGGTAGCAGGAAAGAGACCCAGTACTTC

clone size: NA
J gene: TRBJ1-5
D gene: NA
V gene: TRBV2
CDR3 protein: CASRSRETASNQPQHF
CDR3 DNA: TGTGCCAGCAGAAGCAGGGAAACAGCGAGCAATCAGCCCCAGCATTTT

clone size: NA
J gene: TRBJ1-1
D gene: TRBD1
V gene: TRBV7-9
CDR3 protein: CASSPGDRATEAFF
CDR3 DNA: TGTGCCAGCAGCCCCGGGGACAGGGCCACTGAAGCTTTCTTT

clone size: NA
J gene: TRBJ2-7
D gene: TRBD2
V gene: TRBV5-1
CDR3 protein: CASSTNERGWTYEQYF
CDR3 DNA: TGCGCCAGCAGCACCAACGAGCGGGGGTGGACCTACGAGCAGTACTTC

clone size: NA
J gene: TRBJ1-1
D gene: TRBD1
V gene: TRBV6-1
CDR3 protein: CASIIGQGSSEAFF
CDR3 DNA: TGTGCCAGCATCATAGGACAGGGGTCCAGTGAAGCTTTCTTT

clone size: NA
J gene: TRBJ1-5
D gene: TRBD1
V gene: TRBV7-6
CDR3 protein: CASSLGGDRRNQPQHF
CDR3 DNA: TGTGCCAGCAGCTTAGGGGGGGACAGACGAAATCAGCCCCAGCATTTT

clone size: NA
J gene: TRBJ2-6
D gene: TRBD1
V gene: TRBV15
CDR3 protein: CATSRGTGVGANVLTF
CDR3 DNA: TGTGCCACCAGCAGAGGGACAGGGGTAGGGGCCAACGTCCTGACTTTC

clone size: NA
J gene: TRBJ1-4
D gene: TRBD1
V gene: TRBV6-1
CDR3 protein: CASNPDRGREKLFF
CDR3 DNA: TGTGCCAGCAATCCGGACAGGGGACGTGAAAAACTGTTTTTT

clone size: few
J gene: TRBJ1-6
D gene: TRBD1
V gene: TRBV6-5
CDR3 protein: CASSGQGNSPLHF
CDR3 DNA: TGTGCCAGCAGCGGACAGGGGAATTCACCCCTCCACTTT

clone size: NA
J gene: TRBJ1-3
D gene: NA
V gene: TRBV13
CDR3 protein: CASSLRVYAGNTIYF
CDR3 DNA: TGTGCCAGCAGCTTACGGGTCTATGCTGGAAACACCATATATTTT

clone size: many
J gene: TRBJ2-1
D gene: NA
V gene: TRBV13
CDR3 protein: CASSNLDINNEQFF
CDR3 DNA: TGTGCCAGCAGCAACCTGGACATAAACAATGAGCAGTTCTTC

clone size: NA
J gene: TRBJ2-2
D gene: NA
V gene: TRBV5-1
CDR3 protein: CASSTVQTNTGELFF
CDR3 DNA: TGCGCCAGTTCGACAGTACAAACCAACACCGGGGAGCTGTTTTTT

clone size: NA
J gene: TRBJ2-5
D gene: TRBD2
V gene: TRBV7-2
CDR3 protein: CASSLGGSGGQETQYF
CDR3 DNA: TGTGCCAGCAGCTTAGGAGGTAGCGGGGGCCAAGAGACCCAGTACTTC

clone size: NA
J gene: TRBJ1-1
D gene: NA
V gene: TRBV5-1
CDR3 protein: CASSSQGLETEAFF
CDR3 DNA: TGCGCCAGCAGCTCGCAGGGTTTGGAGACTGAAGCTTTCTTT

clone size: NA
J gene: TRBJ2-1
D gene: NA
V gene: TRBV5-1
CDR3 protein: CASSLDRSPHNEQFF
CDR3 DNA: TGCGCCAGCAGCTTGGATAGGTCCCCGCACAATGAGCAGTTCTTC

clone size: NA
J gene: TRBJ2-7
D gene: NA
V gene: TRBV6-5
CDR3 protein: CASRPGPHYEQYF
CDR3 DNA: TGTGCCAGCAGACCGGGACCCCACTACGAGCAGTACTTC

clone size: NA
J gene: TRBJ2-7
D gene: NA
V gene: TRBV13
CDR3 protein: CASSSISGDEQYF
CDR3 DNA: TGTGCCAGCAGCAGCATTTCAGGGGACGAGCAGTACTTC

clone size: NA
J gene: TRBJ2-5
D gene: NA
V gene: TRBV7-2
CDR3 protein: CASSLGRAKETQYF
CDR3 DNA: TGTGCCAGCAGCTTAGGACGGGCAAAAGAGACCCAGTACTTC

clone size: NA
J gene: TRBJ2-5
D gene: NA
V gene: TRBV7-9
CDR3 protein: CASSKGLWLTFQETQYF
CDR3 DNA: TGTGCCAGCAGCAAAGGGCTCTGGCTTACCTTCCAAGAGACCCAGTACTTC

clone size: NA
J gene: TRBJ2-2
D gene: NA
V gene: TRBV5-8
CDR3 protein: CASSFYQRAGGTGELFF
CDR3 DNA: TGTGCCAGCAGCTTCTATCAGAGAGCCGGAGGGACCGGGGAGCTGTTTTTT

clone size: few
J gene: TRBJ1-1
D gene: NA
V gene: TRBV14
CDR3 protein: CASSQGGNTEAFF
CDR3 DNA: TGTGCCAGCAGCCAAGGTGGGAACACTGAAGCTTTCTTT

clone size: few
J gene: TRBJ1-4
D gene: NA
V gene: TRBV14
CDR3 protein: CASSQGGGLYEKLFF
CDR3 DNA: TGTGCCAGCAGCCAAGGAGGAGGGTTGTATGAAAAACTGTTTTTT

clone size: NA
J gene: TRBJ1-1
D gene: NA
V gene: TRBV5-6
CDR3 protein: CASTRYANTEAFF
CDR3 DNA: TGTGCCAGCACCCGATACGCAAACACTGAAGCTTTCTTT

clone size: NA
J gene: TRBJ1-1
D gene: TRBD1
V gene: TRBV6-4
CDR3 protein: CASKLGTGIAEAFF
CDR3 DNA: TGTGCCAGCAAACTCGGGACAGGGATTGCTGAAGCTTTCTTT

clone size: NA
J gene: TRBJ1-1
D gene: NA
V gene: TRBV6-5
CDR3 protein: CASSYDLGRRSEAFF
CDR3 DNA: TGTGCCAGCAGTTACGATCTAGGCCGGCGGTCTGAAGCTTTCTTT